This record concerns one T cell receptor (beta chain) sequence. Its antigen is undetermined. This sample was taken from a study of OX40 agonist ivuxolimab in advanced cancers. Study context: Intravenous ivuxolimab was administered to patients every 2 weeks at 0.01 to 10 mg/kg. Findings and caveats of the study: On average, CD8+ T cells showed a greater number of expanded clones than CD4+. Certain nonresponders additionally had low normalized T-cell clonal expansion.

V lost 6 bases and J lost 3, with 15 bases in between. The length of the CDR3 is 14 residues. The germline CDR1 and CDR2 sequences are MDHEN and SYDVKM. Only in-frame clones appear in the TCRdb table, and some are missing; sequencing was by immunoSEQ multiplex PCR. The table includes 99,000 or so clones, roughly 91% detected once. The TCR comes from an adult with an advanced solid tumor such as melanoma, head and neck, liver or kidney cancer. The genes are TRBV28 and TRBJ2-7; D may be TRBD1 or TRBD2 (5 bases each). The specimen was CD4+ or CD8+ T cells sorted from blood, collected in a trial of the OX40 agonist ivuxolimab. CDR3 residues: CASRAGTASYEQYF. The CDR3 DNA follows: TGTGCCAGCAGGGCCGGGACGGCAAGCTACGAGCAGTACTTC.